Below are 9 T cell receptor beta chains sequenced from a single sample in a study of spatial heterogeneity in lung cancer. TCRdb reprocessed the 5' RACE reads via MiXCR and lists one record per CDR3 protein. The data contain about 10,000 distinct CDR3 sequences, under 4% of them singletons. As for time point: blood taken at disease recurrence. The study sequenced unsorted whole RNA from tumor, nontumor lung or frozen PBMC. The sequences come from PBMCs, collected at recurrence. The source of these receptors is a female donor with early-stage non-small cell lung cancer.

In this sample, this clonotype turned up many times. This beta chain is off target for a library built for alpha chains, so its abundance means little. This rearrangement joins TRBV5-1 to TRBJ2-5; 11 positions agree with TRBD2. V was pared by 2 bases and J by 2 bases, with 8 bases of the junction left unmatched. From germline, CDR1 is SGHRS and CDR2 YFSETQ. This CDR3 has 17 residues. The CDR3 DNA follows: TGCGCCAGCAGCTTTTGGAGAACTAGCGGGGGTCAAGAGACCCAGTACTTC. It translates to CASSFWRTSGGQETQYF. Full variable domain (missing parts from reference TRBV5-1 and TRBJ2-5): KAGVTQTPRYLIKTRGQQVTLSCSPISGHRSVSWYQQTPGQGLQFLFEYFSETQRNKGNFPGRFSGRQFSNSRSEMNVSTLELGDSALYLCASSFWRTSGGQETQYFGPGTRLLVL.

The sample holds many counts of this clonotype. This beta chain represents an off-target read in a library built for alpha chains; its size is of limited meaning. The rearrangement links TRBV6-5 to TRBJ1-6; a weak D match, TRBD1 (5 bases). The CDR3 is 17 amino acids. V gave up 2 bases and J gave up 6 bases, with 17 bases separating them. Germline loops: CDR1 MNHEY, CDR2 SVGAGI. CDR3 coding DNA: TGTGCCAGCAGTTACGAGGGAGGGCGGGGGGTTAATTCACCCCTCCACTTT. Protein: CASSYEGGRGVNSPLHF.

This clonotype occurred many times. A library prepared for alpha chains yielded this beta chain as an off-target read; its size is of little meaning. V gene TRBV25-1 combines with J gene TRBJ2-7; 9 bases agree with TRBD1. Germline CDR1 and CDR2: MGHDK and SYGVNS. The CDR3 covers 13 residues. Trimming took 4 bases from V and 7 from J; bases not matched to a gene: 5. In DNA, the CDR3 is TGTGCCAGCAGTGTGACAGGGGGAAGGGAGCAGTACTTC. This translates into CASSVTGGREQYF.

This clonotype was detected many times. This beta chain is an off-target read within a library intended for alpha chains, so its frequency means little. The CDR3: CASGSGLNGAGVSRNEQFF. The CDR3 DNA reads as TGTGCTAGTGGTTCCGGATTGAACGGAGCGGGGGTCTCTCGCAATGAGCAGTTCTTC. The rearrangement links TRBV12-5 to TRBJ2-1; TRBD2 matches at 8 bases. Germline V gene lookup returns CDR1 LGHNT and CDR2 FRNRAP. The trim removed 4 bases at V and 6 bases at J, leaving 20 bases unmatched. The CDR3 is made up of 19 amino acids.

This clonotype was observed many times. With the library built for alpha chains, this beta chain is off target and its frequency is not meaningful. V and J are TRBV7-9 and TRBJ2-3; TRBD2 matches 12 bases. V lost 5 bases, J lost 2 bases, and 5 bases stayed unmatched. The CDR3 runs 16 residues. Germline V gene sequence: CDR1 SEHNR, CDR2 FQNEAQ (reference sequence). CDR3 sequence: CASSKLAGGITDTQYF. CDR3 bases: TGTGCCAGCAGCAAACTAGCGGGGGGCATCACAGATACGCAGTATTTT. The full variable domain, in which reference TRBV7-9 and TRBJ2-3 provide the parts outside the CDR3, is DTGVSQNPRHKITKRGQNVTFRCDPISEHNRLYWYRQTLGQGPEFLTYFQNEAQLEKSRLLSDRFSAERPKGSFSTLEIQRTEQGDSAMYLCASSKLAGGITDTQYFGPGTRLTVL.

This clonotype has ten or more counts. This beta chain is a stray read from a library made for alpha chains; its abundance is not meaningful. The chain has TRBV7-2 and TRBJ2-7; no clear D. V dropped 1 base and J dropped 2 bases, with 12 bases sitting between them. The CDR3 extends over 15 amino acids. Germline V gives CDR1 SGHTA, CDR2 FQGNSA. The CDR3 DNA reads as TGTGCCAGCAGCTTAGGGGTCGGCTGGGCCTACGAGCAGTACTTC. It is translated as CASSLGVGWAYEQYF.

This clonotype is classed as medium-sized. This beta chain is a stray read from a library made for alpha chains; its abundance is not meaningful. The chain links TRBV24-1 to TRBJ2-1; D may be TRBD1 (6 bases). The germline gives CDR1 KGHDR, CDR2 SFDVKD. The V end was cut by 5 bases, the J end by 12 bases, with 13 bases between. The CDR3 spans 12 residues. The CDR3 region is CATSALTGRQFF. The CDR3 nucleotides are TGTGCCACCAGTGCCTTGACAGGAAGGCAGTTCTTC.

Details on this clonotype: Being off target in a library aimed at alpha chains, this beta chain has a size of little meaning. V usage is TRBV12-3 or TRBV12-4 and J usage is TRBJ2-5; TRBD2 matches 7 bases. This CDR3 is built from 16 residues. V lost 3 bases and J lost 4; bases outside the gene matches: 11. The CDR3 nucleotides are TGTGCCAGCAGTTTCATCGGAAGGGCGGGGGTAGAGACCCAGTACTTC. Its protein product is CASSFIGRAGVETQYF.

This clonotype came up many times. Found in a library prepared for alpha chains, this beta chain is an off-target read, and its abundance has little meaning. The V call is TRBV6-2 or TRBV6-3, the J call TRBJ1-6; TRBD1 is a possible D gene (5 bases). Germline V gene data show CDR1 as MNHEY and CDR2 as SVGEGT. The CDR3 consists of 14 residues. V gave up 6 bases and J gave up 8 bases, with 14 bases separating them. The CDR3 nucleotides are TGTGCCAGCAGGACCGGGACTTCTGATTCACCCCTCCACTTT. Translation gives CASRTGTSDSPLHF.